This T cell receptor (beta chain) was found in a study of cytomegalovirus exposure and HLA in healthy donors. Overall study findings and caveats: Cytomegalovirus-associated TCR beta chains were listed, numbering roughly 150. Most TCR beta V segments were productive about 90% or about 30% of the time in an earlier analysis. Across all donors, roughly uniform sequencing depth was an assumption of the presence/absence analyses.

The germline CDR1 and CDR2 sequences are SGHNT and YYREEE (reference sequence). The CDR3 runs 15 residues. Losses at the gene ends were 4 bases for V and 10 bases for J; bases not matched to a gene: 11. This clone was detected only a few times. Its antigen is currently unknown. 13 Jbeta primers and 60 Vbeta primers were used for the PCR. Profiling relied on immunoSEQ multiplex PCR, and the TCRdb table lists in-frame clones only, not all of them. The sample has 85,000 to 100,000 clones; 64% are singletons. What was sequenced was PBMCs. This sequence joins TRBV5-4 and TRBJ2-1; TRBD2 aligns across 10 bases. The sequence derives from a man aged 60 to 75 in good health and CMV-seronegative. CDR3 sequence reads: CASSRPSGRWAEQFF. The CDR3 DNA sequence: TGTGCCAGCAGCCGTCCTAGCGGGAGATGGGCGGAGCAGTTCTTC.